The 2 T cell receptor beta chains in this list originate from one sample, sequenced in a study of spatial heterogeneity in lung cancer. TCRdb passed the 5' RACE reads through MiXCR, listing each CDR3 protein once. The sample lists approximately 52,000 distinct CDR3 sequences, approximately 5% occurring once. As to time point: sample taken at primary tumor resection. Sequencing covered unsorted whole RNA taken from tumor, nontumor lung or frozen PBMC. The sequenced sample was PBMCs, obtained at surgery. These receptors were obtained from a male donor with early-stage non-small cell lung cancer.

This clonotype came up many times. This chain links TRBV7-2 with TRBJ2-2; D gene ambiguous. The V end was cut by 1 base, the J end by 1 base, with 10 bases between. Germline CDR1 is SGHTA and CDR2 is FQGNSA. The CDR3 sequence is 16 residues long. CDR3 coding DNA: TGTGCCAGCAGCTTAGAGGCTTTTATGAACACCGGGGAGCTGTTTTTT. Its protein product is CASSLEAFMNTGELFF.

This clonotype was counted ten times or more. V usage is TRBV29-1 and J usage is TRBJ2-3; no clear D gene. CDR3 size: 12 residues. Germline V gene sequence: CDR1 SQVTM, CDR2 ANQGSEA. Deletions cut 5 bases from V and 2 bases from J, with 8 bases between. The CDR3 here is CSVRSATDTQYF. For the CDR3, the DNA is TGCAGCGTTAGGTCAGCCACAGATACGCAGTATTTT.